This T cell receptor (beta chain) is drawn from a study of beta chain features in type 1 diabetes. Findings of the study overall: Patients with Type 1 diabetes showed moderately but significantly shorter TCRB CDR3s in all four CD4+ subsets.

The authors reverse transcribed all of the isolated RNA, so sequencing captured expressed TCRB transcripts. Repertoires were generated with immunoSEQ multiplex PCR, while TCRdb's copy carries only in-frame clones and drops some. The sample contains roughly 260,000 clones, roughly 22% of which appear only once. V lost 5 bases, J lost 1 base, and 17 bases lay in between. Per germline, CDR1 SGHTA and CDR2 FQGNSA. The length of the CDR3 is 16 residues. With regard to this clone: Its antigen remains unknown.

This receptor was taken from a woman aged 40 to 50 with type 1 diabetes. The sequenced sample consisted of naive CD4+ T cells from blood. The chain carries TRBV7-2 and TRBJ2-5; TRBD2 is a possible D gene (7 bases). CDR3 region: CASSHGGGTSQETQYF. The CDR3 DNA reads TGTGCCAGCAGCCATGGGGGGGGGACATCCCAAGAGACCCAGTACTTC. Combining the CDR3 with reference TRBV7-2 and TRBJ2-5 gives the whole variable domain GAGVSQSPSNKVTEKGKDVELRCDPISGHTALYWYRQSLGQGLEFLIYFQGNSAPDKSGLPSDRFSAERTGGSVSTLTIQRTQQEDSAVYLCASSHGGGTSQETQYFGPGTRLLVL.